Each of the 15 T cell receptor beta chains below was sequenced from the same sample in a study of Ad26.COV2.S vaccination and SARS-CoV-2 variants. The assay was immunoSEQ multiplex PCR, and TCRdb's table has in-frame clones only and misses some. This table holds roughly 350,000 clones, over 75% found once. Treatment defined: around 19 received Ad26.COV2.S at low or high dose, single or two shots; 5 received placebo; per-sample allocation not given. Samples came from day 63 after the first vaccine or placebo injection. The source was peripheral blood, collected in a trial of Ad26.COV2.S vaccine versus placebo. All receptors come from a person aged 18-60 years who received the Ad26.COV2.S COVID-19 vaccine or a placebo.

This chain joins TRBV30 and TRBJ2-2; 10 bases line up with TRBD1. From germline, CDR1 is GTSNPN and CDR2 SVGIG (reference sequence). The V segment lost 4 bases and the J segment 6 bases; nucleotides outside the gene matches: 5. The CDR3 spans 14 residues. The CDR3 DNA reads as TGTGCCTGGAATGGGGACAGGGGTCCCGGGGAGCTGTTTTTT. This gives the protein CAWNGDRGPGELFF.

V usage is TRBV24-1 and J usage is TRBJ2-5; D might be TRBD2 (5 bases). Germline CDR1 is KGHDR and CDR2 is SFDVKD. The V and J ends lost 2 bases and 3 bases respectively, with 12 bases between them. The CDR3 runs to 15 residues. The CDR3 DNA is TGTGCCACCAGTGATTCCCAGGACGGGGAAGAGACCCAGTACTTC. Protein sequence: CATSDSQDGEETQYF.

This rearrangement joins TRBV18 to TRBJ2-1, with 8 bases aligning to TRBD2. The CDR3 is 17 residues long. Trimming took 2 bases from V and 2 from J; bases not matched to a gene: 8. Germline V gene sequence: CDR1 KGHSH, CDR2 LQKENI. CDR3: CASSPEGPGGPYNEQFF. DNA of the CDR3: TGTGCCAGCTCACCAGAGGGGCCGGGGGGGCCCTACAATGAGCAGTTCTTC.

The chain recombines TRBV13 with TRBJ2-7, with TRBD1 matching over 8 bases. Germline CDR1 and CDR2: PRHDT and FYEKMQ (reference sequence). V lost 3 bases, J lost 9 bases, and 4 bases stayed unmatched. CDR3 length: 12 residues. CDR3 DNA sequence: TGTGCCAGCAGCTTTTCCGGGACAGGGCAGTACTTC. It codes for CASSFSGTGQYF. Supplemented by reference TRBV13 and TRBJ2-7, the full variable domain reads AAGVIQSPRHLIKEKRETATLKCYPIPRHDTVYWYQQGPGQDPQFLISFYEKMQSDKGSIPDRFSAQQFSDYHSELNMSSLELGDSALYFCASSFSGTGQYFGPGTRLTVT.

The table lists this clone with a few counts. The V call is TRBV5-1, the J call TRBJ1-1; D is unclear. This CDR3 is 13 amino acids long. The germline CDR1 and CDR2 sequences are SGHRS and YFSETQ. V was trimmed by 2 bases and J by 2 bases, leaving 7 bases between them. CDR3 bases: TGCGCCAGCAGCTTCAATTATAACACTGAAGCTTTCTTT. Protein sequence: CASSFNYNTEAFF.

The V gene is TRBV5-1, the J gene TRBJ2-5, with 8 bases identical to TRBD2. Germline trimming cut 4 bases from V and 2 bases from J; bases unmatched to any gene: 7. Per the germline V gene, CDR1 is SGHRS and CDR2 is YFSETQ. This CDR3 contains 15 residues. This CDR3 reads CASSTSSGSQETQYF. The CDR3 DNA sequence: TGCGCCAGCAGCACCTCTAGCGGGTCTCAAGAGACCCAGTACTTC. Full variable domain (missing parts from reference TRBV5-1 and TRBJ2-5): KAGVTQTPRYLIKTRGQQVTLSCSPISGHRSVSWYQQTPGQGLQFLFEYFSETQRNKGNFPGRFSGRQFSNSRSEMNVSTLELGDSALYLCASSTSSGSQETQYFGPGTRLLVL.

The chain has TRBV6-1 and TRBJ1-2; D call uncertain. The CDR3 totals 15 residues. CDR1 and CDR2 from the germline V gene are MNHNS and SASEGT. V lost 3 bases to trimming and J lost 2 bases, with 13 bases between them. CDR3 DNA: TGTGCCAGCAGTGACCAGAGGCGACCGAACTATGGCTACACCTTC. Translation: CASSDQRRPNYGYTF.

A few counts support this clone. The CDR3 sequence is CASSLGEGEAFF. CDR3 DNA: TGTGCCAGCAGCTTAGGTGAGGGGGAAGCTTTCTTT. The gene calls are TRBV7-8 and TRBJ1-1, with D perhaps matching TRBD1 (5 bases). The CDR3 consists of 12 residues. Germline-derived CDR1 and CDR2 are SGHVS and FQNEAQ. Trimming stripped 1 base from V and 8 bases from J, with 8 bases between.

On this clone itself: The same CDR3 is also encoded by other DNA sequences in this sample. For the CDR3, the DNA is TGTGCCTGGAGTGTCGCAGAGAACACTGAAGCTTTCTTT. As protein: CAWSVAENTEAFF. The rearrangement links TRBV30 to TRBJ1-1; D remains unclear. Germline V lookup: CDR1 GTSNPN, CDR2 SVGIG (reference sequence). The V gene lost 0 bases and the J gene lost 1 base, with 6 bases spanning the gap. The CDR3 totals 13 residues.

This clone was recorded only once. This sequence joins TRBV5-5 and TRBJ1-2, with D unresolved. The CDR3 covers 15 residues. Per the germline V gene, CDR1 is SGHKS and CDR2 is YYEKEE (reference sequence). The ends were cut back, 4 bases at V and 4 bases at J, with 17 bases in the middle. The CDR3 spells CASSLQTSDLYGYTF. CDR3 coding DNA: TGTGCCAGCAGCCTACAGACATCGGACCTCTATGGCTACACCTTC.

The CDR3 DNA sequence: TGTGCCAGCAGTACTCTGACTGGGCCGAACACCGGGGAGCTGTTTTTT. This encodes CASSTLTGPNTGELFF. The chain uses TRBV27 and TRBJ2-2; the D is unclear. The V end was cut by 5 bases, the J end by 0 bases, with 13 bases between. The CDR3 has 16 residues. CDR1 MNHEY and CDR2 SMNVEV come from the germline V gene (reference sequence).

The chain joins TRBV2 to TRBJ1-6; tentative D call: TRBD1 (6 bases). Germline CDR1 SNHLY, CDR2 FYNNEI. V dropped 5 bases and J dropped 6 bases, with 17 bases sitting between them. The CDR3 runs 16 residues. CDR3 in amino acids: CASSLDSRQVNSPLHF. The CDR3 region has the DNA TGTGCCAGCAGTCTAGACAGTAGACAGGTTAATTCACCCCTCCACTTT.

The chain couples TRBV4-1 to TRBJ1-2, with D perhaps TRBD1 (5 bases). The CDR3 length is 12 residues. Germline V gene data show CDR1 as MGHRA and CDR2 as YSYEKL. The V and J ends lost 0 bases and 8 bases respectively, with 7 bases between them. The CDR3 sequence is CASSQDRGGYTF. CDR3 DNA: TGCGCCAGCAGCCAAGATAGGGGAGGCTACACCTTC.

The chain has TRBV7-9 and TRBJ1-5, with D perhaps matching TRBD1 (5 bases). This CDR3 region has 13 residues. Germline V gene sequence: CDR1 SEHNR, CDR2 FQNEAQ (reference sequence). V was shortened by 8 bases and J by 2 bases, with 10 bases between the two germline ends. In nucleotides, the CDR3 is TGTGCCAGCGTCGGGGGTGGCAATCAGCCCCAGCATTTT. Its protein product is CASVGGGNQPQHF.

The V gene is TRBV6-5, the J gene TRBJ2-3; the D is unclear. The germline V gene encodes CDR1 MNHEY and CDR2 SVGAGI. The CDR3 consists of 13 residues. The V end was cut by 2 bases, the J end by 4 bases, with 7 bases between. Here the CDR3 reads CASSYGVADTQYF. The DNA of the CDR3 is TGTGCCAGCAGTTACGGAGTCGCAGATACGCAGTATTTT.